The TCR beta chain described here comes from a study of T cells in Graves' hyperthyroidism and ophthalmopathy. Findings and caveats of the study: By a 13 V-J model, ophthalmopathy was set apart from stable hyperthyroidism.

This CDR3 has 13 amino acids. CDR1 SNHLY and CDR2 FYNNEI come from the germline V gene. Trimming shortened V by 4 bases and J by 4 bases, and 11 bases separated the two germline ends. RNA transcripts were the template for amplifying TCR beta CDR3 regions. A first-round RT-PCR of the TCR CDR3 used the HTBI primer set. TCRdb re-analysed the multiplex PCR reads in MiXCR, keeping a single row per CDR3 protein. The table records under 500,000 distinct CDR3 sequences, around 15% of them present only once. This clonotype was counted at least ten times. The antigen remains undetermined. This receptor was taken from a man in his fifties or sixties with Graves' ophthalmopathy. V and J are TRBV2 and TRBJ2-7; D might be TRBD2 (6 bases). Input material: blood. The CDR3 reads CASSGGKGYEQYF. CDR3 DNA sequence: TGTGCCAGCAGTGGCGGGAAGGGTTACGAGCAGTACTTC.